Described below is a single T cell receptor beta chain sequence and its context. Its antigen remains unidentified. With 60 Vbeta and 13 Jbeta primers, the PCR was carried out. Some clones are missing from TCRdb's copy, which holds only in-frame ones; the method was immunoSEQ multiplex PCR. This table has 150,000 to 200,000 clones, nearly 80% appearing once. The source of the sample is a study of cytomegalovirus exposure and HLA in healthy donors. Overall study context: As an earlier analysis found, around 190 million T cells yielded 117 million unique TCR beta sequences.

The V gene's germline CDR1 is SGHTA and CDR2 FQGNSA. The CDR3 is 15 amino acids. Losses at the gene ends were 5 bases for V and 6 bases for J; bases not matched to a gene: 5. Whole-study results and caveats: Trimming of TCR beta V- and J-genes showed a link, identified in a later analysis, to a missense DCLRE1C variant. A later analysis reportedly found that, within productive TCRs, an Asian-associated ancestry cluster had fewer N-insertions than the mean observed across the roughly 730 donors. Segments of the TCR beta V type were, in most cases, productive about 87% or about 30% of the time in an earlier analysis.

The source of this sequence is a man aged 50-60 years in good health and CMV-seropositive. The sequenced sample consisted of PBMCs. The genes are TRBV7-2 and TRBJ1-6; TRBD1 matches 9 bases. The CDR3 region is CASSPWTGVNSPLHF. The CDR3 DNA is TGTGCCAGCAGCCCCTGGACAGGGGTTAATTCACCCCTCCACTTT.